One and the same sample provided the 27 T cell receptor beta chains below, sequenced in a study of technical replicates of blood from several donors. Method: immunoSEQ multiplex PCR; TCRdb's copy keeps in-frame clones and lacks some. Among around 86,000 clones listed, approximately 97% were seen once. The specimen sequenced was T cells isolated from PBMCs. These receptors originate from a human donor in good health.

The gene calls are TRBV7-9 and TRBJ1-5; D remains unclear. Trimming took 5 bases from V and 7 from J, leaving 9 bases between them. This CDR3 spans 12 amino acids. Germline V gives CDR1 SEHNR, CDR2 FQNEAQ (reference sequence). CDR3 nucleotides: TGTGCCAGCAGCATTGGCCCGCAGCCCCAGCATTTT. It specifies CASSIGPQPQHF.

The V call is TRBV5-4, the J call TRBJ2-7; tentatively, D is TRBD1 (5 bases). This CDR3 region has 12 residues. Germline V CDR1 and CDR2: SGHNT, YYREEE (reference sequence). Deletions cut 2 bases from V and 7 bases from J, with 10 bases between. The CDR3 region has the DNA TGTGCCAGCAGCTTTAGACAGCAGGAGCAGTACTTC. This translates into CASSFRQQEQYF.

The chain has TRBV4-1 and TRBJ2-5; TRBD1 might be the D (5 bases). Trimming stripped 4 bases from V and 5 bases from J, with 17 bases between. This CDR3 is 15 amino acids long. The germline CDR1 and CDR2 sequences are MGHRA and YSYEKL. This chain's CDR3 is CASSPRTQDQETQYF. The CDR3 DNA follows: TGCGCCAGCAGCCCCCGGACACAAGATCAGGAGACCCAGTACTTC.

The rearrangement links TRBV18 to TRBJ2-7; 7 nucleotides match TRBD2. Germline CDR1 reads KGHSH; CDR2 reads LQKENI. The V and J ends lost 3 bases and 2 bases, in that order; junction bases with no gene match: 13. There are 17 residues in the CDR3. The CDR3 region has the DNA TGTGCCAGCTCACCGACGACTGGGCTAGCGGCCCCCTACGAGCAGTACTTC. It is translated as CASSPTTGLAAPYEQYF. The variable domain in full, with the rest retrieved from reference TRBV18 and TRBJ2-7, is NAGVMQNPRHLVRRRGQEARLRCSPMKGHSHVYWYRQLPEEGLKFMVYLQKENIIDESGMPKERFSAEFPKEGPSILRIQQVVRGDSAAYFCASSPTTGLAAPYEQYFGPGTRLTVT.

This rearrangement joins TRBV7-2 to TRBJ2-7; TRBD1 is a possible D gene (6 bases). Per the germline V gene, CDR1 is SGHTA and CDR2 is FQGNSA. The V end lost 4 bases, the J end lost 1 base, and 14 bases lay between the germline ends. The CDR3 has 15 amino acids. CDR3 sequence reads: CASSSTSTGSYEQYF. The DNA of the CDR3 is TGTGCCAGCAGCTCTACGTCGACAGGTTCCTACGAGCAGTACTTC. The variable domain in full, with the rest retrieved from reference TRBV7-2 and TRBJ2-7, is GAGVSQSPSNKVTEKGKDVELRCDPISGHTALYWYRQSLGQGLEFLIYFQGNSAPDKSGLPSDRFSAERTGGSVSTLTIQRTQQEDSAVYLCASSSTSTGSYEQYFGPGTRLTVT.

This rearrangement joins TRBV19 to TRBJ1-2; possibly TRBD1 for D (6 bases). The germline V gene encodes CDR1 LNHDA and CDR2 SQIVND (reference sequence). Trimming removed 4 bases at V and 0 bases at J, with 9 bases between. This CDR3 is built from 14 residues. For the CDR3, the DNA is TGTGCCAGTAGTAGGACAGTTGCTAACTATGGCTACACCTTC. Amino acid sequence: CASSRTVANYGYTF.

This clone was picked up one time. V gene TRBV30 combines with J gene TRBJ1-3, with D unclear. Germline V gives CDR1 GTSNPN, CDR2 SVGIG (reference sequence). CDR3 length: 17 amino acids. Trimming stripped 1 base from V and 0 bases from J, with 16 bases between. CDR3 region: CAWSDGRSAFSGNTIYF. The DNA of the CDR3 is TGTGCCTGGAGTGACGGGAGGTCCGCTTTCTCTGGAAACACCATATATTTT. The variable domain in full, with the rest retrieved from reference TRBV30 and TRBJ1-3, is SQTIHQWPATLVQPVGSPLSLECTVEGTSNPNLYWYRQAAGRGLQLLFYSVGIGQISSEVPQNLSASRPQDRQFILSSKKLLLSDSGFYLCAWSDGRSAFSGNTIYFGEGSWLTVV.

The rearrangement joins TRBV27 to TRBJ2-5, with a weak D call TRBD1 (6 bases). Germline V gene data show CDR1 as MNHEY and CDR2 as SMNVEV (reference sequence). The CDR3 extends over 14 amino acids. The V end lost 8 bases, the J end lost 4 bases, and 17 bases lay between the germline ends. This CDR3 is CASRIQGSAETQYF. The CDR3 coding sequence is TGTGCCAGCCGCATACAGGGCTCAGCAGAGACCCAGTACTTC.

The chain employs TRBV6-1 and TRBJ1-5, with 7 bases identical to TRBD1. The germline V gene has CDR1 MNHNS and CDR2 SASEGT. The CDR3 extends over 16 amino acids. The ends lost 0 bases at V and 3 bases at J; junction bases unmatched: 5. CDR3 DNA sequence: TGTGCCAGCAGTGAAGCAATGACAGGGCCCAATCAGCCCCAGCATTTT. This translates into CASSEAMTGPNQPQHF.

This clone was found once. The chain joins TRBV29-1 to TRBJ1-3, with D hard to call. The V gene lost 4 bases and the J gene lost 0 bases, with 10 bases spanning the gap. In germline, CDR1 is SQVTM, CDR2 ANQGSEA. The CDR3 has 14 residues. CDR3 residues: CSVVGTSSGNTIYF. The CDR3, as DNA: TGCAGCGTTGTGGGCACGAGCTCTGGAAACACCATATATTTT.

The gene calls are TRBV6-1 and TRBJ2-7; TRBD2 agrees at 10 bases. CDR1 is MNHNS and CDR2 is SASEGT in the germline V gene. The CDR3 covers 15 residues. The V gene end was trimmed by 3 bases and the J gene end by 6 bases; junction bases not matched to a gene: 8. The CDR3 reads CASSDWLAGVSEQYF. CDR3 bases: TGTGCCAGCAGTGACTGGCTAGCGGGAGTGAGCGAGCAGTACTTC.

V gene TRBV6-5 combines with J gene TRBJ2-5; D is possibly TRBD2 (5 bases). This CDR3 is built from 15 residues. V lost 0 bases and J 4 bases, leaving 12 bases between the germline ends. From germline, CDR1 is MNHEY and CDR2 SVGAGI. The CDR3 DNA follows: TGTGCCAGCAGTTACTCGTTATGGGAGAGAGAGACCCAGTACTTC. It yields the protein CASSYSLWERETQYF.

J is TRBJ1-1 and V is TRBV19, with D tentatively TRBD1 (6 bases). The CDR3 is 15 residues long. V was trimmed by 5 bases and J by 1 base, leaving 14 bases between them. The germline V gene encodes CDR1 LNHDA and CDR2 SQIVND (reference sequence). This CDR3 reads CASSAYRVGNTEAFF. CDR3 nucleotide sequence: TGTGCCAGTAGTGCCTACAGGGTTGGGAACACTGAAGCTTTCTTT.

This chain connects TRBV27 to TRBJ1-1; the D gene is possibly TRBD1 (5 bases). Trimming took off 11 bases at V and 7 bases at J, with 17 bases between the two ends. CDR1 and CDR2 (germline): MNHEY, SMNVEV (reference sequence). CDR3 length: 12 amino acids. The CDR3, as DNA: TGTGCCTCCAGGGATGGTGGTGGTGAAGCTTTCTTT. Translated: CASRDGGGEAFF.

The V and J genes are TRBV5-4 and TRBJ2-7; no firm D call. The ends were cut back, 6 bases at V and 0 bases at J, with 16 bases in the middle. Germline-derived CDR1 and CDR2 are SGHNT and YYREEE (reference sequence). This CDR3 has 15 residues. The DNA of the CDR3 is TGTGCCAGCACCATCCGAGGAGTCCCCTCCTACGAGCAGTACTTC. Translation gives CASTIRGVPSYEQYF.

The J gene is TRBJ2-5, the V gene TRBV25-1, with 9 bases lining up with TRBD2. The germline V gene encodes CDR1 MGHDK and CDR2 SYGVNS. The CDR3 is 15 amino acids. After removal of 5 bases from V and 5 bases from J, the junction contained 9 bases not matched to a gene. The CDR3 DNA sequence: TGTGCCAGCAGTTCGTCAGCGGGAGGTCCTGAGACCCAGTACTTC. Translating it yields CASSSSAGGPETQYF.

In this sample, this clone turned up once. The rearrangement links TRBV11-2 to TRBJ2-7; 8 bases agree with TRBD2. Germline V gene sequence: CDR1 SGHAT, CDR2 FQNNGV. Unmatched junction bases numbered 8, after V lost 6 bases and J lost 1 base. The CDR3 length is 15 residues. The CDR3 sequence: CASSYSGITSYEQYF. DNA for the CDR3: TGTGCCAGCAGTTATAGCGGGATAACGTCCTACGAGCAGTACTTC.

CDR3 sequence (DNA): TGTGCCTGGAGTGCTTTTGGGACAATCGATCAGCCCCAGCATTTT. Translated, it gives CAWSAFGTIDQPQHF. The J gene is TRBJ1-5, the V gene TRBV30; possible D gene TRBD1, 6 bases. The CDR3 length is 15 residues. V was pared by 1 base and J by 5 bases, with 15 bases between. CDR1 is GTSNPN, CDR2 SVGIG, per germline (reference sequence).

This clone was seen once. The chain uses TRBV5-1 and TRBJ2-5; D is possibly TRBD1 (5 bases). Trimming stripped 0 bases from V and 0 bases from J, with 9 bases between. Germline V lookup: CDR1 SGHRS, CDR2 YFSETQ. The CDR3 is 15 residues long. CDR3 protein: CASSLGQLHQETQYF. CDR3 sequence (DNA): TGCGCCAGCAGCTTGGGACAGCTACACCAAGAGACCCAGTACTTC.

The chain is built from TRBV19 and TRBJ1-1; TRBD1 is a possible D gene (5 bases). Germline V gene lookup returns CDR1 LNHDA and CDR2 SQIVND (reference sequence). The V gene lost 0 bases and the J gene lost 7 bases, with 12 bases spanning the gap. The CDR3 spans 14 residues. The CDR3, as DNA: TGTGCCAGTAGTATAGAAGTCCGGGGGGATGAAGCTTTCTTT. Residues: CASSIEVRGDEAFF.

A single count supports this clone. The V gene is TRBV11-2, the J gene TRBJ2-3; D unresolved. The CDR3 loop spans 11 amino acids. Germline V gene data show CDR1 as SGHAT and CDR2 as FQNNGV. Trimming stripped 4 bases from V and 5 bases from J, with 4 bases between. In DNA, the CDR3 is TGTGCCAGCAGCTCCCGAGATACGCAGTATTTT. Translated: CASSSRDTQYF. Variable domain in full (rest from reference TRBV11-2 and TRBJ2-3): EAGVAQSPRYKIIEKRQSVAFWCNPISGHATLYWYQQILGQGPKLLIQFQNNGVVDDSQLPKDRFSAERLKGVDSTLKIQPAKLEDSAVYLCASSSRDTQYFGPGTRLTVL.

In DNA, the CDR3 is TGTGCCAGCGGATGGACAGGGAGAGAACTGTTTTTT. This codes for CASGWTGRELFF. J is TRBJ1-4 and V is TRBV6-5, with TRBD1 identical over 8 bases. The ends lost 8 bases at V and 12 bases at J; junction bases unmatched: 8. CDR3 length equals 12 residues. Germline-derived CDR1 and CDR2 are MNHEY and SVGAGI.

This sequence joins TRBV19 and TRBJ2-2; 7 nucleotides align to TRBD1. This CDR3 has 14 amino acids. The V gene end was trimmed by 4 bases and the J gene end by 6 bases; junction bases not matched to a gene: 5. Germline CDR1 and CDR2: LNHDA and SQIVND (reference sequence). CDR3 sequence: CASSTFQGAGELFF. CDR3 bases: TGTGCCAGTAGTACCTTCCAGGGGGCCGGGGAGCTGTTTTTT.

The chain couples TRBV6-5 to TRBJ2-1; 9 nucleotides line up with TRBD2. Germline-derived CDR1 and CDR2 are MNHEY and SVGAGI. Trimming at V came to 5 bases and at J to 5 bases, leaving 4 bases not matched to a gene. The CDR3 is 14 amino acids. CDR3 residues: CASSPRGGNNEQFF. The CDR3 DNA reads TGTGCCAGCAGTCCGCGGGGGGGAAACAATGAGCAGTTCTTC.

The rearrangement uses TRBV6-1 and TRBJ2-7; D uncertain. Trimming pared 1 base from V and 6 bases from J, leaving 7 bases between. Germline V gene sequence: CDR1 MNHNS, CDR2 SASEGT. The CDR3 consists of 12 residues. Written as DNA, the CDR3 is TGTGCCAGCAGTGAAGGAAAGCTCGAGCAGTACTTC. Encoded protein: CASSEGKLEQYF.

The rearrangement joins TRBV5-4 to TRBJ2-1; 8 bases match TRBD2. The V gene end was trimmed by 2 bases and the J gene end by 4 bases; junction bases not matched to a gene: 5. This CDR3 has 15 amino acids. Germline CDR1 and CDR2: SGHNT and YYREEE (reference sequence). CDR3 DNA sequence: TGTGCCAGCAGCTTAGGCAGCGGGGGATACAATGAGCAGTTCTTC. This gives the protein CASSLGSGGYNEQFF.

The chain uses TRBV28 and TRBJ2-1; 8 bases fit TRBD1. This CDR3 has 16 residues. The germline CDR1 and CDR2 sequences are MDHEN and SYDVKM. Unmatched junction bases numbered 6, after V lost 5 bases and J lost 0 bases. The CDR3 DNA sequence: TGTGCCAGCAGTCGACGGACAGGGAGCTCCTACAATGAGCAGTTCTTC. This codes for CASSRRTGSSYNEQFF. Drawing the rest from reference TRBV28 and TRBJ2-1, the complete variable domain is DVKVTQSSRYLVKRTGEKVFLECVQDMDHENMFWYRQDPGLGLRLIYFSYDVKMKEKGDIPEGYSVSREKKERFSLILESASTNQTSMYLCASSRRTGSSYNEQFFGPGTRLTVL.